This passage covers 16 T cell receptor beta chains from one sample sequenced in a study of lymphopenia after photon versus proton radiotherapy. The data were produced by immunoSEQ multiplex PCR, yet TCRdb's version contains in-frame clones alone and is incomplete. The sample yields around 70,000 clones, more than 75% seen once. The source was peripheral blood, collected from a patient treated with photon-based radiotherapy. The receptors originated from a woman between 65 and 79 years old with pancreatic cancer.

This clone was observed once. The chain's CDR3 is CASSLQGTGNTGELFF. CDR3 sequence (DNA): TGTGCCAGCAGCTTACAAGGGACAGGGAACACCGGGGAGCTGTTTTTT. The gene calls are TRBV5-4 and TRBJ2-2, with 8 bases matching TRBD1. The ends lost 2 bases at V and 1 base at J; junction bases unmatched: 4. Germline CDR1 reads SGHNT; CDR2 reads YYREEE (reference sequence). The CDR3 loop spans 16 amino acids.

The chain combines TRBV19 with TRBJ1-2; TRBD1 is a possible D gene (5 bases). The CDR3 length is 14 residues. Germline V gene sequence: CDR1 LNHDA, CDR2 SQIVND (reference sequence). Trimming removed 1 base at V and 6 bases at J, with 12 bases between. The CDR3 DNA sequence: TGTGCCAGTAGTATAGCCGGGCGGGACGATGGCTACACCTTC. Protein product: CASSIAGRDDGYTF.

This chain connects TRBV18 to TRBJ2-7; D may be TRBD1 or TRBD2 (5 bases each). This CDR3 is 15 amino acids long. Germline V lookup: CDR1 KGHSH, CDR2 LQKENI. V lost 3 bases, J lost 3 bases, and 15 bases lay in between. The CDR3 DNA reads TGTGCCAGCTCACCCCGGGACCCTTATGGCTACGAGCAGTACTTC. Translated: CASSPRDPYGYEQYF.

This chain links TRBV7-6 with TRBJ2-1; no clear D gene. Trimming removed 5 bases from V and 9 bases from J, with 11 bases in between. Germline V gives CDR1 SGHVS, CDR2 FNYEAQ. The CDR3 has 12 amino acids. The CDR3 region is CASSHAGIEQFF. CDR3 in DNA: TGTGCCAGCAGCCATGCTGGGATTGAGCAGTTCTTC.

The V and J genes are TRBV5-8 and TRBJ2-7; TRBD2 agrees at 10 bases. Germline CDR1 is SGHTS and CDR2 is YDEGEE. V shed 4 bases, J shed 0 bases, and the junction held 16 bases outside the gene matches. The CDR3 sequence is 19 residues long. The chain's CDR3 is CASSHHLLGTSVISYEQYF. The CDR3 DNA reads TGTGCCAGCAGCCACCACCTCTTGGGGACTAGCGTTATCTCCTACGAGCAGTACTTC.

The CDR3 region is CASSRGTGGDGEKLFF. The CDR3 DNA reads TGCGCCAGCAGCCGCGGGACAGGGGGCGACGGTGAAAAACTGTTTTTT. V gene TRBV5-1 combines with J gene TRBJ1-4; 12 bases match TRBD1. The CDR3 has 16 amino acids. The V gene's germline CDR1 is SGHRS and CDR2 YFSETQ. J gave up 7 bases and V 4 bases, and 8 bases lay outside the gene matches.

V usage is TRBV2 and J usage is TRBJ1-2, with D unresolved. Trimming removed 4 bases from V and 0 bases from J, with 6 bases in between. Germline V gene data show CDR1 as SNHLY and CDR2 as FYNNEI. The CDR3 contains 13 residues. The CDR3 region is CASSVGPNYGYTF. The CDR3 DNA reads TGTGCCAGCAGTGTTGGGCCTAACTATGGCTACACCTTC.

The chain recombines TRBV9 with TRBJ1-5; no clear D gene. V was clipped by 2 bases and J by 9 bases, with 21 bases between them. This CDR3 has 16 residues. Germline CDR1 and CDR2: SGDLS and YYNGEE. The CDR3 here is CASSVGSGSTTAPQHF. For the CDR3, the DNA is TGTGCCAGCAGCGTTGGTTCGGGTAGCACAACCGCGCCCCAGCATTTT.

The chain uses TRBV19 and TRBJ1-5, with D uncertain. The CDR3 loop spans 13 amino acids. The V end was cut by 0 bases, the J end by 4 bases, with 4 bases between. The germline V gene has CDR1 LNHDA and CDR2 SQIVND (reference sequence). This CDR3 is CASSIERNQPQHF. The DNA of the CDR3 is TGTGCCAGTAGTATAGAGAGGAATCAGCCCCAGCATTTT.

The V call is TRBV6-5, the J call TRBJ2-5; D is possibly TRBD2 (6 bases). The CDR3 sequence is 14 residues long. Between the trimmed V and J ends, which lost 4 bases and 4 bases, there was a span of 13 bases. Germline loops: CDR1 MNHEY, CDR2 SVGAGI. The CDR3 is CASSSPRGGETQYF. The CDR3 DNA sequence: TGTGCCAGCAGTTCCCCGCGGGGAGGAGAGACCCAGTACTTC.

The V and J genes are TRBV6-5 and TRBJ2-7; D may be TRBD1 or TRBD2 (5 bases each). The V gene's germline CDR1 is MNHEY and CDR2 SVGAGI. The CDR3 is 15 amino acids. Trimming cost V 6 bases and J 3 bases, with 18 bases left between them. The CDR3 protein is CASSYNPGTVYEQYF. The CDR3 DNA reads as TGTGCCAGCAGCTATAACCCGGGGACGGTCTACGAGCAGTACTTC.

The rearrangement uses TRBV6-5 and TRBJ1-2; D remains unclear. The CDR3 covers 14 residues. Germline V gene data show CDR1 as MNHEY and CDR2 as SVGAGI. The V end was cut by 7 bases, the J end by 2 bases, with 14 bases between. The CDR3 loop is CASTNAGRNYGYTF. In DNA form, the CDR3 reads TGTGCCAGCACCAACGCGGGCAGGAACTATGGCTACACCTTC.

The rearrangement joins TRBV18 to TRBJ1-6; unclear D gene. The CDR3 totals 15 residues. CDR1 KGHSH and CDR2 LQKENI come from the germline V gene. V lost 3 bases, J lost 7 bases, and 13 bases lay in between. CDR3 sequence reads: CASSPLADGNSPLHF. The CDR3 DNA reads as TGTGCCAGCTCACCGCTCGCGGATGGGAATTCACCCCTCCACTTT.

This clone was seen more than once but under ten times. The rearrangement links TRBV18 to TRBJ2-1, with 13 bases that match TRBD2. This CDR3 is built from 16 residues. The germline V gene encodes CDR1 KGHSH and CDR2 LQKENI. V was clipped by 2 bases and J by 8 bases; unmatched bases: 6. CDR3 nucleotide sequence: TGTGCCAGCTCACCAAGGACTAGCGGGAGTTTCTATGAGCAGTTCTTC. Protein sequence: CASSPRTSGSFYEQFF.

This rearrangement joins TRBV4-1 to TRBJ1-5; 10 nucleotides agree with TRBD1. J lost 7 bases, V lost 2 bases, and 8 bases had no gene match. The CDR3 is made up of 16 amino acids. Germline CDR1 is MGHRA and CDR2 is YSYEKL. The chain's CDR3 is CASSQNRDRGGQPQHF. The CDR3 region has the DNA TGCGCCAGCAGCCAAAACCGGGACAGGGGTGGACAGCCCCAGCATTTT.

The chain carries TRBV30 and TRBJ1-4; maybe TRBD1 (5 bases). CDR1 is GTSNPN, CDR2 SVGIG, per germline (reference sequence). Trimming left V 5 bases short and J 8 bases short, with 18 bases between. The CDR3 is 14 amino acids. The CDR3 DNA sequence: TGTGCCTGGGATGGGGGACCTACAACCGAAAAACTGTTTTTT. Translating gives CAWDGGPTTEKLFF.